This is a list of T cell receptor beta chains from one sample in a study of blood T cell repertoires in COVID-19. Measured with immunoSEQ multiplex PCR; TCRdb has only the in-frame clones, and not every one. The profile covers 110,000 to 150,000 clones, with 86% appearing a single time and roughly 8% taken by the ten largest. The sample taken for sequencing was peripheral blood. Receptor source: a woman aged 55-70 years with acute or convalescent COVID-19. Each CDR3 is given without its conserved first and last residue. The order of the fields is V gene, J gene, CDR3 protein.

TRBV19	TRBJ2-3	ASRSPALAPSTDTQY
TRBV19	TRBJ1-4	ASSPRTGGLSAPNEKLF
TRBV30	TRBJ1-3	AWSVHRNTIY
TRBV3-1/TRBV3-2	TRBJ1-5	ASSQGTGYNQPQH
TRBV2	TRBJ1-5	ASSIRGGFQPQH
TRBV6-5	TRBJ2-5	ASRGTSGSGETQY
TRBV7-8	TRBJ2-5	ASSLVAVQETQY
TRBV30	TRBJ1-2	ARDRDYGYT
TRBV9	TRBJ2-1	ASSGWRGGSYNEQF
TRBV13	TRBJ2-1	ASSLDGLAGGRGNEQF
TRBV12-5	TRBJ1-5	ASGPDRVSNQPQH
TRBV10-3	TRBJ1-5	ATWKGSGDQPQH
TRBV19	TRBJ1-6	ASSTRDKGNSPLH
TRBV20-1	TRBJ2-5	SASGAGGTQETQY
TRBV5-1	TRBJ2-7	ASSPRTGDYEQY
TRBV5-4	TRBJ1-6	ASSSDRSYSPLH
TRBV7-9	TRBJ2-7	ASSSLGQGSYEQY
TRBV6-5	TRBJ1-3	ASSYTERGGNTIY
TRBV28	TRBJ1-2	ATDRGRGYGYT
TRBV10-1	TRBJ1-1	ASSEYVRGNGEAF
TRBV6-4	TRBJ2-1	ASSRDSRPYNEQF
TRBV18	TRBJ2-7	ASSLDRARYEQY
TRBV11-2	TRBJ2-7	ASSSSGVYSYEQY
TRBV10-3	TRBJ1-3	AISAGVAGNTIY
TRBV5-1	TRBJ1-4	ASSWGDRANEKLF
TRBV24-1	TRBJ2-3	ATSDFSGGTDTQY
TRBV3-1/TRBV3-2	TRBJ2-6	ASSQEGHDSGANVLT
TRBV2	TRBJ1-1	ASSAGESEAF
TRBV2	TRBJ2-7	ASSGQGPGEQY
TRBV5-1	TRBJ2-3	ATTSRGGADTQY
TRBV3-1/TRBV3-2	TRBJ1-1	ASSRDRGPNTEAF
TRBV7-3	TRBJ2-2	ASSLTRGSGELF
TRBV28	TRBJ1-2	ASRPGGQLYGYT
TRBV28	TRBJ2-5	ASRSSGETQY
TRBV7-2	TRBJ2-3	ASSFVSGGRSRRDTQY
TRBV12-3/TRBV12-4	TRBJ2-7	ASSLDSFYEQY
TRBV21-1	TRBJ1-1	ASSKEEKRRRHLKPGTEAF
TRBV5-1	TRBJ2-7	ASSYDSPSYEQY
TRBV21-1	TRBJ2-7	ASFKETSDYEQY
TRBV9	TRBJ2-1	ASSTSGGTYNEQF
TRBV7-8	TRBJ1-2	ASSRGRGDYGYT
TRBV28	TRBJ2-4	ASRPTGPGIQY
TRBV7-8	TRBJ2-5	ASSLGPGETQY
TRBV5-1	TRBJ2-3	ASSLGLDPSTDTQY
TRBV28	TRBJ2-7	ASSPILAGGSYEQY